The 2 T cell receptor beta chains given below trace back to one sample, sequenced in a study of blood T cell repertoires in COVID-19. The data were produced by immunoSEQ multiplex PCR, yet TCRdb's version contains in-frame clones alone and is incomplete. The sample contains around 210,000 clones, around 92% of which appear only once. Sequenced input: PBMCs or T cells enriched from blood (not recorded which). These receptor sequences come from a woman aged 18 to 35 who had recovered from COVID-19.

V and J are TRBV30 and TRBJ1-5, with D uncertain. V was cut by 2 bases and J by 3 bases, with 8 bases left in between. The CDR3 extends over 13 amino acids. Germline V gene data show CDR1 as GTSNPN and CDR2 as SVGIG (reference sequence). The CDR3 region is CAWSTRVNQPQHF. CDR3 DNA: TGTGCCTGGAGTACTCGGGTCAATCAGCCCCAGCATTTT. The variable domain in full, completed from reference TRBV30 and TRBJ1-5, reads SQTIHQWPATLVQPVGSPLSLECTVEGTSNPNLYWYRQAAGRGLQLLFYSVGIGQISSEVPQNLSASRPQDRQFILSSKKLLLSDSGFYLCAWSTRVNQPQHFGDGTRLSIL.

The DNA for the CDR3 is TGCGCCAGCAGCCAAGTAGGGGCAGTTTACTACGAGCAGTACTTC. This gives the protein CASSQVGAVYYEQYF. J is TRBJ2-7 and V is TRBV4-1; D is possibly TRBD1 (5 bases). V gave up 1 base and J gave up 3 bases, with 13 bases separating them. Germline V gene data show CDR1 as MGHRA and CDR2 as YSYEKL. The CDR3 length is 15 residues.